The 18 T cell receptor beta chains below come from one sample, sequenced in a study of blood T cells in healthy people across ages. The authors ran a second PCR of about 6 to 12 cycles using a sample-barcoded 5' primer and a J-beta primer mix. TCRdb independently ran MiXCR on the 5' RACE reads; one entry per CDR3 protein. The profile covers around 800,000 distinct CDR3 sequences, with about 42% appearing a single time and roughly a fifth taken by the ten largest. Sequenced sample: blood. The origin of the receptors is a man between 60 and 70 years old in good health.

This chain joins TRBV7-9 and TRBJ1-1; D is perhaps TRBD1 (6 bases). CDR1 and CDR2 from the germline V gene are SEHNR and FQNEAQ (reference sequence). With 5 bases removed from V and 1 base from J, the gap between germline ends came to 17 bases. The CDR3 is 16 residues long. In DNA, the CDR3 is TGTGCCAGCAGCCTCCTGGTGGGGGCAGGGAACACTGAAGCTTTCTTT. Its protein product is CASSLLVGAGNTEAFF. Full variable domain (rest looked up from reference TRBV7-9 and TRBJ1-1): DTGVSQNPRHKITKRGQNVTFRCDPISEHNRLYWYRQTLGQGPEFLTYFQNEAQLEKSRLLSDRFSAERPKGSFSTLEIQRTEQGDSAMYLCASSLLVGAGNTEAFFGQGTRLTVV.

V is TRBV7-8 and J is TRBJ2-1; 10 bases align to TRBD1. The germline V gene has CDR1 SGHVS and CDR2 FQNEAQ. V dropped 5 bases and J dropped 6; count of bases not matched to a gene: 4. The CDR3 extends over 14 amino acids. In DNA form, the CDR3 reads TGTGCCAGCAGCCCCCGGGACAGGGGCAATGAGCAGTTCTTC. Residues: CASSPRDRGNEQFF.

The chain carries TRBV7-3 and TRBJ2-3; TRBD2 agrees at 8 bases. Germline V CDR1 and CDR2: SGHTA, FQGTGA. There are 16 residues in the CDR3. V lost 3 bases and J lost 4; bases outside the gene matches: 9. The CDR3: CASSFGGGGISDTQYF. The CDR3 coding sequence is TGTGCCAGCAGCTTCGGGGGGGGTGGTATTTCAGATACGCAGTATTTT.

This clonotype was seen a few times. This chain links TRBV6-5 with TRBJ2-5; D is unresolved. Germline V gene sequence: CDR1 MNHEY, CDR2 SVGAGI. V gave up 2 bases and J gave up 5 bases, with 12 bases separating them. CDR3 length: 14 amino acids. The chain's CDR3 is CASSYMAAGETQYF. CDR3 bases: TGTGCCAGCAGTTACATGGCCGCCGGGGAGACCCAGTACTTC.

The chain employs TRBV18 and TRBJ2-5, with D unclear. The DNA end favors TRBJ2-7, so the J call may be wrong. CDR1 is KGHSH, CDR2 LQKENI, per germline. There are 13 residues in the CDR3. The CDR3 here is CASSPSSTYEQYF. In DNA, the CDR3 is TGTGCCAGCTCACCGAGCTCCACTTACGAGCAGTACTTC.

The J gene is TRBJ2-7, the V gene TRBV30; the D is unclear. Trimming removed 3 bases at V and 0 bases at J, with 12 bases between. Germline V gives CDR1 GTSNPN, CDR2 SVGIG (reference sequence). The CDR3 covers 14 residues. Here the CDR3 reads CAWRPAISSYEQYF. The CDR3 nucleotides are TGTGCCTGGAGACCGGCGATTTCCTCCTACGAGCAGTACTTC.

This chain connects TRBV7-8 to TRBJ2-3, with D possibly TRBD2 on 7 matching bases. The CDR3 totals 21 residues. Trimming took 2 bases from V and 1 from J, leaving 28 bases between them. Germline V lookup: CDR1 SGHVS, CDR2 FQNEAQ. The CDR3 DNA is TGTGCCAGCAGCTTAAGACCTTCAGTGGGGGGGCCAATCCGGCGCACAGATACGCAGTATTTT. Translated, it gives CASSLRPSVGGPIRRTDTQYF.

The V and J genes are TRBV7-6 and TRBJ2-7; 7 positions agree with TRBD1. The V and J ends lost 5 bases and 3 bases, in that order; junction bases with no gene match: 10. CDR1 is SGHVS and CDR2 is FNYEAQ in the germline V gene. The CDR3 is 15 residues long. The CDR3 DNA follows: TGTGCCAGCAGCCCACTAAACAGGGGTGGCTACGAGCAGTACTTC. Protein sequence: CASSPLNRGGYEQYF.

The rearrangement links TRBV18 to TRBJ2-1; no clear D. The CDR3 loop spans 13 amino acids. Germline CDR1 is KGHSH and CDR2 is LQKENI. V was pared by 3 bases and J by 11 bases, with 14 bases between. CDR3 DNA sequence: TGTGCCAGCTCACCTCAAGGAGACACTAAGCAGTTCTTC. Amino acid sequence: CASSPQGDTKQFF.

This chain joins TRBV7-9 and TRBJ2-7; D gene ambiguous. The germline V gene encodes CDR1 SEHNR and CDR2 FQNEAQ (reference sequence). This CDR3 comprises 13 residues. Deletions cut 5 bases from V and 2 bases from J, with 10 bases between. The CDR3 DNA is TGTGCCAGCAGCGTCGCTGTGACCTACGAGCAGTACTTC. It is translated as CASSVAVTYEQYF.

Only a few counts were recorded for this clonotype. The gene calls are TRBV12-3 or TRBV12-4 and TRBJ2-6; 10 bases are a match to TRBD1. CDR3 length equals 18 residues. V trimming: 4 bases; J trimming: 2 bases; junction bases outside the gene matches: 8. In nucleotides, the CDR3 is TGTGCCAGCAGTTCCGCCGGGACAGGGGTAGCTGGGGCCAACGTCCTGACTTTC. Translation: CASSSAGTGVAGANVLTF.

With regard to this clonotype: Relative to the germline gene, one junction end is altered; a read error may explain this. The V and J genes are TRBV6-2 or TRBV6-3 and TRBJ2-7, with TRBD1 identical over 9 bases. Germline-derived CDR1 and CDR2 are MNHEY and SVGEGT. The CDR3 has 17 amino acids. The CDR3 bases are TGTGCCAGCAATTACCCGGACAGGGGCGACCCATCCTACGAGCAGTACTTC. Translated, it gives CASNYPDRGDPSYEQYF.

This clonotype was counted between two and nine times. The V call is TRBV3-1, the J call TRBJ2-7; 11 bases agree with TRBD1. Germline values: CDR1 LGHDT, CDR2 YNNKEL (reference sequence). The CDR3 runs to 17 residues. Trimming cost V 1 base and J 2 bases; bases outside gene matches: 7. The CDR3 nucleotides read TGTGCCAGCAGCCAAGGGTTGAGGGACAGGGGGACCTACGAGCAGTACTTC. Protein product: CASSQGLRDRGTYEQYF.

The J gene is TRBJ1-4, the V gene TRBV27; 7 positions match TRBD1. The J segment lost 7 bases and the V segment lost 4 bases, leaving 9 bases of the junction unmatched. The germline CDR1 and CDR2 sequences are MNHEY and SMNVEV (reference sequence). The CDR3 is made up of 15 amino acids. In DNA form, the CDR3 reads TGTGCCAGCAGTTCTACAGGGGCAACGAGTGAAAAACTGTTTTTT. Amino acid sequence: CASSSTGATSEKLFF.

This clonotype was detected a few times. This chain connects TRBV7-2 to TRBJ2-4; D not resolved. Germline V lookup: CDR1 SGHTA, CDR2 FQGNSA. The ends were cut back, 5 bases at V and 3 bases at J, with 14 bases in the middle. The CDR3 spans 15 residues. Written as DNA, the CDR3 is TGTGCCAGCAGCGCCGGAAGGGTGGGCAAAAACATTCAGTACTTC. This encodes CASSAGRVGKNIQYF.

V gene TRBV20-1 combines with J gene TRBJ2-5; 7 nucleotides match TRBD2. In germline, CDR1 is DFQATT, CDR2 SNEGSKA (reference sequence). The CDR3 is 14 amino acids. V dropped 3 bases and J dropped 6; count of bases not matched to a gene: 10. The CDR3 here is CSASRQAGTQTQYF. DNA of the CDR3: TGCAGTGCTAGTCGGCAAGCGGGGACTCAGACCCAGTACTTC.

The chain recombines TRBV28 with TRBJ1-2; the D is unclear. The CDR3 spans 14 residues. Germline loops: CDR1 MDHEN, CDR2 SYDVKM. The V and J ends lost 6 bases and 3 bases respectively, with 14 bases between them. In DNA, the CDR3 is TGTGCCAGCAGCCCTATTCGAGGTTACTATGGCTACACCTTC. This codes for CASSPIRGYYGYTF.

The CDR3 spells CASSLDPGTLQETQYF. In nucleotides, the CDR3 is TGTGCCAGCAGCTTGGACCCGGGAACCCTGCAAGAGACCCAGTACTTC. The chain carries TRBV5-4 and TRBJ2-5; D is possibly TRBD2 (5 bases). The CDR3 is 16 residues long. V lost 0 bases, J lost 2 bases, and 14 bases lay in between. Germline V lookup: CDR1 SGHNT, CDR2 YYREEE (reference sequence).